The sequence of this TCR beta chain was determined in a study of chemoradiotherapy in HPV16-positive cancers. Here immunoSEQ multiplex PCR was the method, and the copy in TCRdb shows in-frame clones only, minus some. This repertoire shows thousands of clones, about nine tenths found once; its top ten account for 2% to 2.5%. The V gene end was trimmed by 5 bases and the J gene end by 3 bases; junction bases not matched to a gene: 4. This CDR3 comprises 15 residues. The V gene's germline CDR1 is MNHEY and CDR2 SMNVEV (reference sequence). This sequence was found in a human donor with HPV-associated anogenital cancer. The rearrangement joins TRBV27 to TRBJ2-1, with TRBD2 matching over 10 bases. Sample: blood, taken from a patient who underwent chemoradiotherapy. CDR3 region: CASSTSGRDYNEQFF. The CDR3 region has the DNA TGTGCCAGCAGTACAAGCGGGAGGGACTACAATGAGCAGTTCTTC.